Listed below are T cell receptor beta chains from one sample, sequenced in a study of T-cell reconstitution after alpha-beta-depleted transplantation in children. MiXCR was run by TCRdb on the PCR reads, yielding one entry per CDR3 protein. In the table there are 350,000 to 450,000 distinct CDR3 sequences, roughly 22% of which are singletons. Sequences were derived from PBMCs from the stem cell graft donor, sampled from the stem cell graft. These TCRs come from a human donor who donated a stem cell graft to a child with acute myeloid leukemia. The CDR3 runs from the conserved cysteine through the conserved F or W. Fields, in order: clone size, D gene, V gene, J gene, CDR3 protein, CDR3 DNA. The D gene is left open where the match is weak. The listing skips clone size in some rows; elsewhere it reads once, few, many or a size class.

abundance: many; d_gene: .; v_gene: TRBV20-1; j_gene: TRBJ2-1; CDR3aa: CSARDGGNIDNEQFF; CDR3nt: TGCAGTGCTAGGGACGGAGGGAACATAGACAATGAGCAGTTCTTC
abundance: .; d_gene: .; v_gene: TRBV4-1; j_gene: TRBJ2-7; CDR3aa: CASSQGKLRQYF; CDR3nt: TGCGCCAGCAGCCAAGGTAAACTACGGCAGTACTTC
abundance: .; d_gene: .; v_gene: TRBV12-3/TRBV12-4; j_gene: TRBJ2-1; CDR3aa: CASSTGVRQFF; CDR3nt: TGTGCCAGCAGCACGGGAGTCCGTCAGTTCTTC
abundance: many; d_gene: TRBD2; v_gene: TRBV6-4; j_gene: TRBJ2-1; CDR3aa: CASSASGSAYNEQFF; CDR3nt: TGTGCCAGCAGTGCTAGCGGGAGCGCCTACAATGAGCAGTTCTTC
abundance: many; d_gene: TRBD2; v_gene: TRBV11-2; j_gene: TRBJ2-1; CDR3aa: CASSLVTSGSGEQFF; CDR3nt: TGTGCCAGCAGCTTAGTAACTAGCGGGAGTGGTGAGCAGTTCTTC
abundance: many; d_gene: .; v_gene: TRBV29-1; j_gene: TRBJ2-5; CDR3aa: CSVEDLGSFGTQYF; CDR3nt: TGCAGCGTTGAAGATTTAGGTAGTTTCGGGACCCAGTACTTC
abundance: few; d_gene: .; v_gene: TRBV29-1; j_gene: TRBJ2-3; CDR3aa: CSVEYSGVADTQYF; CDR3nt: TGCAGCGTTGAATATTCCGGAGTGGCAGATACGCAGTATTTT
abundance: many; d_gene: .; v_gene: TRBV29-1; j_gene: TRBJ2-5; CDR3aa: CSGVGRETQYF; CDR3nt: TGCAGCGGCGTGGGGCGGGAGACCCAGTACTTC
abundance: few; d_gene: TRBD2; v_gene: TRBV5-1; j_gene: TRBJ2-7; CDR3aa: CASAKASGLYEQYF; CDR3nt: TGCGCCAGCGCGAAAGCTAGCGGGCTGTACGAGCAGTACTTC
abundance: few; d_gene: TRBD1; v_gene: TRBV11-2; j_gene: TRBJ1-1; CDR3aa: CASSLEGDRGLNTEAFF; CDR3nt: TGTGCCAGCAGCTTAGAGGGGGACAGGGGTCTGAACACTGAAGCTTTCTTT
abundance: few; d_gene: .; v_gene: TRBV20-1; j_gene: TRBJ2-7; CDR3aa: CSARPHGGWGEQYF; CDR3nt: TGCAGTGCTAGACCCCACGGGGGATGGGGCGAGCAGTACTTC
abundance: few; d_gene: .; v_gene: TRBV6-5; j_gene: TRBJ2-4; CDR3aa: CASSYSQSDLVLAKNIQYF; CDR3nt: TGTGCCAGCAGTTACTCACAGAGTGATTTGGTCCTAGCCAAAAACATTCAGTACTTC
abundance: many; d_gene: .; v_gene: TRBV29-1; j_gene: TRBJ1-2; CDR3aa: CSVEGGGYGYTF; CDR3nt: TGCAGCGTTGAAGGAGGGGGCTATGGCTACACCTTC
abundance: many; d_gene: .; v_gene: TRBV29-1; j_gene: TRBJ1-1; CDR3aa: CSVTGGLSTEAFF; CDR3nt: TGCAGCGTCACCGGGGGGCTTAGCACTGAAGCTTTCTTT
abundance: many; d_gene: TRBD2; v_gene: TRBV12-3/TRBV12-4; j_gene: TRBJ2-1; CDR3aa: CASSPPGLAGFVAVDEQFF; CDR3nt: TGTGCCAGCAGTCCGCCGGGACTAGCGGGATTTGTGGCGGTGGATGAGCAGTTCTTC
abundance: few; d_gene: TRBD2; v_gene: TRBV24-1; j_gene: TRBJ2-1; CDR3aa: CATRRERDSYNEQFF; CDR3nt: TGTGCCACCAGGCGAGAGCGGGACTCCTACAATGAGCAGTTCTTC
abundance: many; d_gene: TRBD1; v_gene: TRBV7-2; j_gene: TRBJ2-7; CDR3aa: CASSPLDRAYEQYF; CDR3nt: TGTGCCAGCAGCCCTCTCGACAGGGCCTACGAGCAGTACTTC